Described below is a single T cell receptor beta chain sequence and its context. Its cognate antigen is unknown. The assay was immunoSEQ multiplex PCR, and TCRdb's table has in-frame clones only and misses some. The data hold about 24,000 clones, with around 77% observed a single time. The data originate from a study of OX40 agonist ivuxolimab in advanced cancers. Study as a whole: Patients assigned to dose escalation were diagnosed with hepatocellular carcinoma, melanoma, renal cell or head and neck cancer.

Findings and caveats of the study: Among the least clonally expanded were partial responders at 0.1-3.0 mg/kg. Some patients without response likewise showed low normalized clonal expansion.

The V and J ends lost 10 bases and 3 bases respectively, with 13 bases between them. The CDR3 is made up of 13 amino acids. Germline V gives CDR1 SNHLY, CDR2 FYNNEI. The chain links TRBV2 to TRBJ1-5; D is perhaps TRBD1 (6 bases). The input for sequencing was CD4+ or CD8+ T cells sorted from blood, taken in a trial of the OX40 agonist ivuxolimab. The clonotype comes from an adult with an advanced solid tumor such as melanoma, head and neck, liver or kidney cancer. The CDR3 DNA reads TGTGCCACGAGAGGACAGTTCAATCAGCCCCAGCATTTT. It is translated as CATRGQFNQPQHF.